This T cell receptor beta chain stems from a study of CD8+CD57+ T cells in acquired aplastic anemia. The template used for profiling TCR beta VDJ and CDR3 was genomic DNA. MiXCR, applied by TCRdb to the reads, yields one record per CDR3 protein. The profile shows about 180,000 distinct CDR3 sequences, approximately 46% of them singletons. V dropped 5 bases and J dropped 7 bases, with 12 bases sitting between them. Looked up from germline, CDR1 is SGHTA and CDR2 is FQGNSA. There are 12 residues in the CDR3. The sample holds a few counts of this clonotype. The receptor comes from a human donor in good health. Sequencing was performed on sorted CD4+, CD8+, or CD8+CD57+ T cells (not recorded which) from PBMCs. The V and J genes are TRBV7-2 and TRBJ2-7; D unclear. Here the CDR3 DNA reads TGTGCCAGCAGCGCCTTACGGGTTGAGCAGTACTTC. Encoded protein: CASSALRVEQYF.